This record looks at one T cell receptor (beta chain) sequence and its context. The data were taken from a study of T-cell reconstitution after alpha-beta-depleted transplantation in children. Unique molecular identifiers were incorporated during preparation of the TCRbeta library. Via MiXCR, TCRdb re-called the PCR reads, giving one row per CDR3 protein. The table lists fewer than 95,000 distinct CDR3 sequences, about 12% of them singletons. CDR3 length equals 16 residues. The sequence was obtained from a human donor who donated a stem cell graft to a child with inherited bone marrow failure. The input for sequencing was PBMCs from the stem cell graft donor, taken from the stem cell graft. V is TRBV12-2 and J is TRBJ2-3; TRBD2, the table's D call, lacks a check against the DNA. TRBV12-2 is given as a pseudogene. The DNA of the CDR3 is TGTGCAAGTCGCCGAACTAGCGGGGGGGCCTTTGATACGCAGTATTTT. Amino acids: CASRRTSGGAFDTQYF.